This T cell receptor beta chain was profiled in a study of PD-1 blockade in classical Hodgkin lymphoma. Study-wide results and caveats: Still unresolved is the cause of the repertoire differences, which may be disease activity or prior therapy. Newly diagnosed patients were reported to exhibit reduced baseline TCR diversity relative to healthy donors.

CDR1 and CDR2 (germline): SGHRS, YFSETQ. There are 14 residues in the CDR3. V lost 0 bases and J 2 bases, leaving 8 bases between the germline ends. The time point denotes: newly diagnosed, previously untreated cHL patient sample. Purified CD4+ T cells were obtained from thawed PBMCs through magnetic negative selection. Only in-frame clones appear in the TCRdb table, and some are missing; sequencing was by immunoSEQ multiplex PCR. The sample shows about 23,000 clones, 90% of them seen only once. Notes on this clone: Its antigen is not identified.

The chain recombines TRBV5-1 with TRBJ1-1; the D is unclear. Specimen: CD4+ T cells from blood. The receptor's source is a human donor with classical Hodgkin lymphoma. DNA for the CDR3: TGCGCCAGCAGCTTGGAAAGGGCCAACACTGAAGCTTTCTTT. It specifies CASSLERANTEAFF.